What follows are 27 T cell receptor beta chains derived from one specimen sequenced in a study of T-cell memory formation after mild COVID-19. TCRdb analysed the 5' RACE reads with MiXCR anew, one entry per CDR3 protein. The top ten clones hold around 12% of a sample with fewer than 700,000 distinct CDR3 sequences, about a sixth of them seen once. Input material: PBMCs or a T cell subset sorted from them (not recorded which). The receptors shown here come from an adult woman who had mild COVID-19 (a few samples of this study predate the infection). Cell type and time point are not known.

In its sample, this clonotype was seen a few times. The chain joins TRBV7-2 to TRBJ1-3; D is unresolved. The CDR3 covers 16 residues. V shed 1 base and J shed 4 bases, with 14 bases lying between them. Germline values: CDR1 SGHTA, CDR2 FQGNSA. CDR3 DNA: TGTGCCAGCAGCTTAGTGGGTACGTCCGCCGGAAACACCATATATTTT. This gives the protein CASSLVGTSAGNTIYF.

In this sample, this clonotype turned up many times. The chain recombines TRBV5-1 with TRBJ2-1; tentative D call: TRBD1 (7 bases). V lost 0 bases and J lost 8, with 15 bases in between. Germline V lookup: CDR1 SGHRS, CDR2 YFSETQ. The CDR3 runs 15 residues. The CDR3 region is CASSLVAGQNYEQFF. The CDR3 DNA follows: TGCGCCAGCAGCTTGGTGGCGGGACAGAACTATGAGCAGTTCTTC.

This clonotype was counted between two and nine times. The chain links TRBV9 to TRBJ2-2; the D gene is possibly TRBD1 (5 bases). This CDR3 is built from 14 residues. CDR1 is SGDLS and CDR2 is YYNGEE in the germline V gene. The V end was cut by 7 bases, the J end by 2 bases, with 12 bases between. In DNA form, the CDR3 reads TGTGCCAGCGGACCAGGGTTAAACACCGGGGAGCTGTTTTTT. Amino acid sequence: CASGPGLNTGELFF.

The rearrangement uses TRBV7-3 and TRBJ2-2; 8 bases are shared with TRBD2. From germline, CDR1 is SGHTA and CDR2 FQGTGA. This CDR3 spans 15 amino acids. V trimming: 0 bases; J trimming: 6 bases; junction bases outside the gene matches: 3. CDR3 loop: CASSLTAGGPGELFF. The CDR3 bases are TGTGCCAGCAGCTTAACCGCGGGGGGTCCCGGGGAGCTGTTTTTT.

V and J are TRBV7-8 and TRBJ2-1; 7 positions agree with TRBD1. There are 12 residues in the CDR3. Germline lookup yields CDR1 SGHVS and CDR2 FQNEAQ. V lost 4 bases to trimming and J lost 8 bases; unmatched junction nucleotides: 2. CDR3 sequence (DNA): TGTGCCAGCAGCTGGACAGGTCATGAGCAGTTCTTC. Protein sequence: CASSWTGHEQFF.

This clonotype was observed a single time. The chain joins TRBV24-1 to TRBJ2-2; 9 bases agree with TRBD2. V trimming: 0 bases; J trimming: 9 bases; junction bases outside the gene matches: 4. The CDR3 extends over 15 amino acids. Germline V gene sequence: CDR1 KGHDR, CDR2 SFDVKD. The DNA of the CDR3 is TGTGCCACCAGTGATTTGTCGGCTAGCGGGAGGGAGCTGTTTTTT. Translated: CATSDLSASGRELFF.

This chain joins TRBV6-6 and TRBJ2-7; 10 bases are shared with TRBD2. This CDR3 spans 18 amino acids. The germline V gene has CDR1 MNHNY and CDR2 SVGAGI (reference sequence). V was clipped by 0 bases and J by 5 bases; unmatched bases: 13. The CDR3, as DNA: TGTGCCAGCAGTTACTCGATCGATCTAGCGGGGGCTTTGGACGAGCAGTACTTC. Translated, it gives CASSYSIDLAGALDEQYF.

The chain has TRBV29-1 and TRBJ1-2, with 9 bases matching TRBD1. Germline CDR1 SQVTM, CDR2 ANQGSEA. The CDR3 is 13 residues long. J lost 7 bases, V lost 3 bases, and 6 bases had no gene match. The CDR3 loop is CSVDVGDRAGYTF. CDR3 nucleotides: TGCAGCGTTGATGTGGGGGACAGGGCTGGCTACACCTTC.

This clonotype was detected a few times. The V call is TRBV9, the J call TRBJ2-7; 8 bases agree with TRBD2. The CDR3 has 16 residues. V trimming: 0 bases; J trimming: 4 bases; junction bases outside the gene matches: 9. The germline gives CDR1 SGDLS, CDR2 YYNGEE. CDR3 residues: CASSVETGGASYEQYF. The CDR3 nucleotides are TGTGCCAGCAGCGTAGAGACGGGAGGGGCTAGTTACGAGCAGTACTTC.

The chain uses TRBV29-1 and TRBJ1-2, with a possible D match to TRBD1 (5 bases). Looked up from germline, CDR1 is SQVTM and CDR2 is ANQGSEA. V lost 7 bases and J lost 3, with 9 bases in between. The CDR3 consists of 11 residues. The CDR3 loop is CSGGGDYGYTF. CDR3 coding DNA: TGCAGCGGAGGAGGGGACTATGGCTACACCTTC.

This clonotype turned up a few times. The chain couples TRBV6-5 to TRBJ1-2, with 8 bases aligning to TRBD1. Unmatched junction bases numbered 10, after V lost 5 bases and J lost 5 bases. CDR3 size: 15 residues. Germline-derived CDR1 and CDR2 are MNHEY and SVGAGI. The CDR3 bases are TGTGCCAGCAGTCGGTCAGGGGGCGCTGAATATGGCTACACCTTC. As protein: CASSRSGGAEYGYTF.

This clonotype was detected only a few times. V and J are TRBV9 and TRBJ2-1, with a tentative D call TRBD2 (6 bases). This CDR3 spans 15 amino acids. V lost 0 bases and J lost 7, with 14 bases in between. Per the germline V gene, CDR1 is SGDLS and CDR2 is YYNGEE. The CDR3 protein is CASSVASRGFNEQFF. The DNA of the CDR3 is TGTGCCAGCAGCGTAGCGTCGCGGGGATTTAATGAGCAGTTCTTC.

The J gene is TRBJ2-3, the V gene TRBV10-3; 8 bases fit TRBD1. CDR1 is ENHRY, CDR2 SYGVKD, per germline. This CDR3 is built from 16 residues. V shed 2 bases, J shed 1 base, and the junction held 5 bases outside the gene matches. CDR3 loop: CAISERTGTGTDTQYF. Here the CDR3 DNA reads TGTGCCATCAGTGAGAGGACAGGGACGGGCACAGATACGCAGTATTTT.

This clonotype was seen more than once but under ten times. The rearrangement uses TRBV4-3 and TRBJ2-1; no reliable D call. The V gene lost 0 bases and the J gene lost 6 bases, with 9 bases spanning the gap. This CDR3 is 14 amino acids long. The germline gives CDR1 LGHNA, CDR2 YSLEER. The CDR3 spells CASSQDSRGNEQFF. The CDR3 nucleotides read TGCGCCAGCAGCCAAGATTCGAGAGGCAATGAGCAGTTCTTC.

The V gene is TRBV20-1, the J gene TRBJ1-4; D is undetermined. CDR3 length: 14 amino acids. V gave up 0 bases and J gave up 6 bases, with 11 bases separating them. CDR1 DFQATT and CDR2 SNEGSKA come from the germline V gene (reference sequence). CDR3 coding DNA: TGCAGTGCTAGAGATTACAGCGGCGATGAAAAACTGTTTTTT. It codes for CSARDYSGDEKLFF.

This rearrangement joins TRBV14 to TRBJ1-1; D is uncertain. The CDR3 runs 14 residues. Looked up from germline, CDR1 is SGHDN and CDR2 is FVKESK. V lost 0 bases and J lost 6, with 11 bases in between. CDR3 region: CASSQDWSAAEAFF. CDR3 DNA: TGTGCCAGCAGCCAAGATTGGTCGGCAGCTGAAGCTTTCTTT.

This clonotype appeared a few times. This chain links TRBV5-1 with TRBJ2-2; 10 nucleotides agree with TRBD1. Trimming cost V 4 bases and J 4 bases; bases outside gene matches: 10. Germline assignment: CDR1 SGHRS and CDR2 YFSETQ. The length of the CDR3 is 17 residues. The CDR3 coding sequence is TGCGCCAGCAGCCTAAACGACAGGGGGCACGGCACCGGGGAGCTGTTTTTT. It encodes CASSLNDRGHGTGELFF. The full variable domain, its missing parts supplied by reference TRBV5-1 and TRBJ2-2, is KAGVTQTPRYLIKTRGQQVTLSCSPISGHRSVSWYQQTPGQGLQFLFEYFSETQRNKGNFPGRFSGRQFSNSRSEMNVSTLELGDSALYLCASSLNDRGHGTGELFFGEGSRLTVL.

The chain links TRBV19 to TRBJ1-2; D is unresolved. This CDR3 contains 13 residues. The V gene's germline CDR1 is LNHDA and CDR2 SQIVND (reference sequence). Trimming stripped 6 bases from V and 3 bases from J, with 11 bases between. CDR3 sequence (DNA): TGTGCCAGTAGAAGAGGGTGGGACTATGGCTACACCTTC. It is translated as CASRRGWDYGYTF.

This clonotype has only a few counts. The CDR3 sequence: CASSLAGLEGDTIYF. CDR3 bases: TGCGCCAGCAGCTTGGCCGGACTCGAGGGGGACACCATATATTTT. V gene TRBV5-1 combines with J gene TRBJ1-3, with D perhaps TRBD1 (6 bases). V was trimmed by 0 bases and J by 8 bases, leaving 15 bases between them. Germline CDR1 SGHRS, CDR2 YFSETQ. The CDR3 has 15 residues.

This chain joins TRBV2 and TRBJ2-5; 9 nucleotides align to TRBD2. The CDR3 has 15 residues. The trim removed 5 bases at V and 1 base at J, leaving 5 bases unmatched. Germline CDR1 is SNHLY and CDR2 is FYNNEI. This chain's CDR3 is CASSRRLAVQETQYF. CDR3 DNA sequence: TGTGCCAGCAGTCGAAGACTAGCGGTCCAAGAGACCCAGTACTTC.

This clonotype has more than one count but fewer than ten. The chain carries TRBV9 and TRBJ2-2; D may be TRBD2 (5 bases). CDR1 is SGDLS, CDR2 YYNGEE, per germline. The CDR3 consists of 15 residues. V lost 1 base, J lost 2 bases, and 9 bases lay in between. In DNA, the CDR3 is TGTGCCAGCAGCGTATTTGAGGGAAACACCGGGGAGCTGTTTTTT. It encodes CASSVFEGNTGELFF. Filled out from reference TRBV9 and TRBJ2-2, the complete variable domain reads DSGVTQTPKHLITATGQRVTLRCSPRSGDLSVYWYQQSLDQGLQFLIQYYNGEERAKGNILERFSAQQFPDLHSELNLSSLELGDSALYFCASSVFEGNTGELFFGEGSRLTVL.

This clonotype was picked up many times. V usage is TRBV24-1 and J usage is TRBJ2-1; TRBD2 matches 8 bases. Germline CDR1 is KGHDR and CDR2 is SFDVKD. V shed 9 bases, J shed 1 base, and the junction held 4 bases outside the gene matches. This CDR3 has 14 residues. Here the CDR3 reads CATQIAGSYNEQFF. The CDR3 coding sequence is TGTGCCACCCAAATAGCGGGATCCTACAATGAGCAGTTCTTC.

This clonotype has ten or more counts. The chain has TRBV7-8 and TRBJ2-1; no reliable D call. The V gene's germline CDR1 is SGHVS and CDR2 FQNEAQ. This CDR3 contains 15 residues. Trimming cost V 0 bases and J 3 bases, with 9 bases left between them. The CDR3 here is CASSLAPRGYNEQFF. The DNA of the CDR3 is TGTGCCAGCAGCTTAGCGCCACGAGGCTACAATGAGCAGTTCTTC.

This chain uses TRBV4-3 with TRBJ1-4, with TRBD1 identical over 10 bases. CDR1 and CDR2 from the germline V gene are LGHNA and YSLEER. CDR3 length: 16 residues. The ends lost 4 bases at V and 6 bases at J; junction bases unmatched: 8. The chain's CDR3 is CASSRDTGTGDEKLFF. CDR3 sequence (DNA): TGCGCCAGCAGCCGCGATACTGGGACAGGGGATGAAAAACTGTTTTTT.

This clonotype came up a few times. This chain joins TRBV29-1 and TRBJ2-7; 7 bases map to TRBD1. The CDR3 is 12 amino acids. Looked up from germline, CDR1 is SQVTM and CDR2 is ANQGSEA. After removal of 5 bases from V and 5 bases from J, the junction contained 6 bases not matched to a gene. The chain's CDR3 is CSVNRGRNEQYF. The CDR3 DNA follows: TGCAGCGTTAACAGGGGCCGGAACGAGCAGTACTTC.

Only a few counts were recorded for this clonotype. The chain recombines TRBV7-9 with TRBJ2-3, with TRBD2 matching over 11 bases. The junction had 5 bases not matched to a gene; V was cut back by 1 base and J by 5 bases. The length of the CDR3 is 16 residues. Germline loops: CDR1 SEHNR, CDR2 FQNEAQ (reference sequence). In DNA, the CDR3 is TGTGCCAGCAGCTTAGTAGCGGGGGGGCCAGGAGATACGCAGTATTTT. Protein product: CASSLVAGGPGDTQYF.

This chain uses TRBV14 with TRBJ2-1, with 10 bases lining up with TRBD1. CDR1 SGHDN and CDR2 FVKESK come from the germline V gene. The CDR3 extends over 16 amino acids. With 4 bases clipped from V and 8 bases from J, the junction kept 11 bases outside the gene matches. CDR3 in amino acids: CASSPPPGTGADEQFF. CDR3 sequence (DNA): TGTGCCAGCAGCCCTCCCCCCGGGACAGGGGCCGATGAGCAGTTCTTC.